This TCR beta chain was profiled in a study of shared clonotypes between healthy human individuals. Notes on the study in general: The low donor count limited represented genetic and exposure-history diversity.

Several immunoSEQ 96-well plates shared each subset's DNA, each plate a replicate. On ten immunoSEQ deep assay plates, unsorted PBMC DNA was sequenced. Only in-frame clones appear in the TCRdb table, and some are missing; sequencing was by immunoSEQ multiplex PCR. The sample includes roughly 510,000 clones, roughly 85% of them seen just once. The V gene's germline CDR1 is KGHSH and CDR2 LQKENI. V lost 2 bases and J lost 3, with 11 bases in between. The CDR3 spans 14 residues. In the case of this clone: The antigen is undetermined.

This chain uses TRBV18 with TRBJ2-7, with D tentatively TRBD1 or TRBD2 (5 bases each). The sequence derives from a woman aged 40 to 50 in good health. Some clones in this sample may be carry-over from other donors' samples. Input material: PBMCs. DNA of the CDR3: TGTGCCAGCTCACCAAGGGACGGAGACTACGAGCAGTACTTC. Amino acid sequence: CASSPRDGDYEQYF.